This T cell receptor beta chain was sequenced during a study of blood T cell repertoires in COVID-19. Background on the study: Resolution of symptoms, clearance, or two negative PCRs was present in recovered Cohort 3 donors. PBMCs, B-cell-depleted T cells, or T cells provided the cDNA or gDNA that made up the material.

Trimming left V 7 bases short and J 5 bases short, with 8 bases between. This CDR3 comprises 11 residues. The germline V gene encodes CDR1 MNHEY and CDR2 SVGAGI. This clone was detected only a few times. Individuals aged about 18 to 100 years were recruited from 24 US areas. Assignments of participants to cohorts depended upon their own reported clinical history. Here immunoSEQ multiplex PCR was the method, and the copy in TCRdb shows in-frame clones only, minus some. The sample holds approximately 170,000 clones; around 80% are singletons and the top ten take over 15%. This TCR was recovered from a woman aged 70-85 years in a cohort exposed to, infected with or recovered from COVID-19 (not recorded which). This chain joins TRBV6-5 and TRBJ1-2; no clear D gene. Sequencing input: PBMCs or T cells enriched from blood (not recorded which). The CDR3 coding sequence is TGTGCCAGCATCGGAGCATATGGCTACACCTTC. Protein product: CASIGAYGYTF.